This is a list of T cell receptor beta chains from one sample in a study of T-cell memory formation after mild COVID-19. TCRdb redid the calling of the 5' RACE reads with MiXCR, one entry per CDR3 protein. In the table there are roughly 130,000 distinct CDR3 sequences, approximately 15% of which are singletons. Sequenced sample: PBMCs or a T cell subset sorted from them (not recorded which). The receptors here all came from a man between 18 and 35 years old who had mild COVID-19 (a few samples of this study predate the infection). Cell type and time point are not known. Each CDR3 is given with its conserved first and last residue. Fields, in order: V gene, CDR3 protein.

>TRBV24-1
CATSDSPGAGGPDTQYF
>TRBV18
CASSPPSAASTDTQYF
>TRBV7-2
CASSLLWDPGYEQYF
>TRBV6-5
CASSFTGTYGYTF
>TRBV2
CASSDRRNPYEQYF
>TRBV5-5
CASSSGQGVGGYTF
>TRBV7-2
CASSRAGGYQETQYF
>TRBV7-2
CASSLGATGPDTKYF
>TRBV10-2
CASSSDSGGRETQYF
>TRBV7-2
CASDPRGGVVNEQFF
>TRBV5-6
CASSLGQLYGYTF
>TRBV12-3/TRBV12-4
CASRPGEGRTGNRNNEQFF
>TRBV7-8
CASSGSRVGNQPQHF
>TRBV15
CATSRVGGVPDTQYF
>TRBV4-2
CASSLEDRVSSPLHF
>TRBV12-3/TRBV12-4
CASSRAGAVNIQYF
>TRBV5-1
CASSEGTNTGELFF
>TRBV5-1
CASSLEPGDSPLHF
>TRBV20-1
CSAKPGRHGYTF
>TRBV4-2
CASSLGTGGRETQYF
>TRBV7-9
CASSFPLGTGEKTQYF
>TRBV5-1
CASSPGGSRQETQYF
>TRBV4-1
CASSQARLAGGPTDTQYF
>TRBV5-4
CASSLSTSGGIGYEQYF